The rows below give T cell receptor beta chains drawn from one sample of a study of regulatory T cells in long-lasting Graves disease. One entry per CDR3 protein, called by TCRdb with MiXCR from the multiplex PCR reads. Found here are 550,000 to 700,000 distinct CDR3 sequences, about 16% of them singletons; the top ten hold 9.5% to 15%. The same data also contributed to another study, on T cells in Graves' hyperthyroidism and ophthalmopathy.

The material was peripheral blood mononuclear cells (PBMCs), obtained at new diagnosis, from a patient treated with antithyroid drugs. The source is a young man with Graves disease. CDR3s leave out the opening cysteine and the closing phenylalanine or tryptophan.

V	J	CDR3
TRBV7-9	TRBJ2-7	ASSTLAGERY
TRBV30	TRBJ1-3	AWKDVGNTIY
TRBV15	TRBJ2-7	ATSRERPDAIRLGTYEQY
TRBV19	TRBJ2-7	ASSMFGEQY
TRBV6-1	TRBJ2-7	ASLLVGSSYEQY
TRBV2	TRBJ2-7	ASRFRDRGQSYEQY
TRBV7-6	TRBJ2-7	ASSLATSYEQY
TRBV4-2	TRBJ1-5	ASSQVARDQPQH
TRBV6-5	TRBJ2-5	ASSYRQGAMQTQY
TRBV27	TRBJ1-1	ASSHRTGGNTEAF
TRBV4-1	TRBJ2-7	ASSQPGRGRAQY
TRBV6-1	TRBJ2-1	ASSEVGRGSSHPTNEQF
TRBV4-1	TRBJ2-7	ASSQDRGQGYEQY
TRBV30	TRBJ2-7	AWSSGTGGREQY
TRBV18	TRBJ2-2	ASSPTTSGRNTGELF
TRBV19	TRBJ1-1	ASTTLGLNTEAF
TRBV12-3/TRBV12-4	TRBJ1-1	ASSFPRDRGPAF
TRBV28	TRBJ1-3	ASSFVSLSGNTIY
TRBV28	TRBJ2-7	ASTPGLAGRAEQY
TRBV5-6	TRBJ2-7	ASSLNSHRGTGPSYEQY
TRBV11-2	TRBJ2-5	ASSLNPQETQY
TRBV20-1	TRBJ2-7	SATQLAGGNYEQY
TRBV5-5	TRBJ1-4	ASSPLDRVNEKLF
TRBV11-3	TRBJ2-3	ASSSRDRGPADTQY
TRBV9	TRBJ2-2	ASSARQSTGELF
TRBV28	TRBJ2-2	ASSLWASGRSDTGELF
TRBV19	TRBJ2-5	ASSVEETQY
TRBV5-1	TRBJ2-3	ASSLGSPNNADTQY
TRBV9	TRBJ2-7	ASSVEARPHPEQY
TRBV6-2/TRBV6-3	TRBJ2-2	ASSYLAGGTGELF
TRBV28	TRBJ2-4	ATSPRVIHIQY
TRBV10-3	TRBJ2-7	AISDLGVEQY
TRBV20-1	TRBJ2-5	SAGGGGETQY
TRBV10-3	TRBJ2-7	AIEVNGEQY
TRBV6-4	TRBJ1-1	ASSDSADTEAF
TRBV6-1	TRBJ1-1	ASIGAMNTEAF
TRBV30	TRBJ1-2	AWSGQADGYT
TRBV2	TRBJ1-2	ATTLTDRGFGYT
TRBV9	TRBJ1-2	ASSTRDNYGYT
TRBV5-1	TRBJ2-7	ASSYGQGAASYEQY
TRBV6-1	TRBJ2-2	ASDPGGRWVGELF
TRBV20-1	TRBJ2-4	SAGTSGLAKNIQY
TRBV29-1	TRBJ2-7	SGAVAGPGEQY
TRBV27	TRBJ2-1	ASSSSGYNEQF
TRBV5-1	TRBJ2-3	ASSLIAGLEAQY
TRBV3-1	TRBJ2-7	ASSQGGRGPYEQY
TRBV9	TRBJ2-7	ASSPSGTSGGYEQY
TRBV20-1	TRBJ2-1	SGLGGSGLYNEQF
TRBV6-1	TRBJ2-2	ASSPLLTGELF
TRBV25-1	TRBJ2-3	ASSELESTQY
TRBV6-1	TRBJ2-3	ASRRLAESLTDTQY